What follows are 13 T cell receptor beta chains derived from one specimen sequenced in a study of T cell changes during pregnancy in multiple sclerosis. Clones were sequenced by immunoSEQ multiplex PCR, and TCRdb holds only the in-frame ones, with some missing. The table has tens of thousands of clones, approximately 95% seen once. Specimen: peripheral blood, collected after pregnancy. The origin of the receptors is a female donor in good health, enrolled as a control in a pregnancy study.

The chain employs TRBV5-1 and TRBJ2-5, with D uncertain. The CDR3 length is 13 residues. Looked up from germline, CDR1 is SGHRS and CDR2 is YFSETQ. Trimming took 2 bases from V and 3 from J, leaving 8 bases between them. The CDR3 DNA follows: TGCGCCAGCAGCTTCGAACCGGAAGAGACCCAGTACTTC. Translating it yields CASSFEPEETQYF.

A single count supports this clone. V gene TRBV6-5 combines with J gene TRBJ2-7, with D perhaps matching TRBD2 (5 bases). Germline assignment: CDR1 MNHEY and CDR2 SVGAGI. V gave up 2 bases and J gave up 6 bases, with 14 bases separating them. This CDR3 is built from 14 residues. The CDR3 loop is CASSYGLGGSEQYF. CDR3 DNA sequence: TGTGCCAGCAGTTACGGGCTAGGAGGAAGCGAGCAGTACTTC.

The V gene is TRBV18, the J gene TRBJ1-4; 9 bases are shared with TRBD1. The CDR3 sequence is 18 residues long. The germline gives CDR1 KGHSH, CDR2 LQKENI. The junction had 8 bases not matched to a gene; V was cut back by 3 bases and J by 0 bases. The CDR3 DNA is TGTGCCAGCTCACCGGGGACAGGGTGGATTGCAACTAATGAAAAACTGTTTTTT. Translating gives CASSPGTGWIATNEKLFF.

The chain joins TRBV7-9 to TRBJ1-1, with TRBD1 matching over 8 bases. CDR3 size: 15 residues. With 6 bases clipped from V and 0 bases from J, the junction kept 6 bases outside the gene matches. Germline loops: CDR1 SEHNR, CDR2 FQNEAQ (reference sequence). CDR3 nucleotides: TGTGCCAGCAGTCTGGACAGGGCCATGAACACTGAAGCTTTCTTT. Translated, it gives CASSLDRAMNTEAFF. The full variable domain, in which reference TRBV7-9 and TRBJ1-1 provide the parts outside the CDR3, is DTGVSQNPRHKITKRGQNVTFRCDPISEHNRLYWYRQTLGQGPEFLTYFQNEAQLEKSRLLSDRFSAERPKGSFSTLEIQRTEQGDSAMYLCASSLDRAMNTEAFFGQGTRLTVV.

V usage is TRBV7-8 and J usage is TRBJ2-7; 10 positions match TRBD2. Germline V gene lookup returns CDR1 SGHVS and CDR2 FQNEAQ. The V segment lost 5 bases and the J segment 0 bases; nucleotides outside the gene matches: 1. The CDR3 is made up of 14 amino acids. The CDR3 loop is CASSPSGSSYEQYF. DNA of the CDR3: TGTGCCAGCAGCCCTAGCGGGAGCTCCTACGAGCAGTACTTC. The full variable domain, rest sourced from reference TRBV7-8 and TRBJ2-7, is GAGVSQSPRYKVAKRGQDVALRCDPISGHVSLFWYQQALGQGPEFLTYFQNEAQLDKSGLPSDRFFAERPEGSVSTLKIQRTQQEDSAVYLCASSPSGSSYEQYFGPGTRLTVT.

This chain joins TRBV5-5 and TRBJ2-1, with D perhaps TRBD2 (6 bases). This CDR3 region has 16 residues. V dropped 4 bases and J dropped 5 bases, with 19 bases sitting between them. Germline V gene sequence: CDR1 SGHKS, CDR2 YYEKEE (reference sequence). Here the CDR3 reads CASSTTRIGAHNEQFF. The CDR3 DNA reads TGTGCCAGCAGCACGACTAGGATAGGGGCACACAATGAGCAGTTCTTC. The full variable domain, rest sourced from reference TRBV5-5 and TRBJ2-1, is DAGVTQSPTHLIKTRGQQVTLRCSPISGHKSVSWYQQVLGQGPQFIFQYYEKEERGRGNFPDRFSARQFPNYSSELNVNALLLGDSALYLCASSTTRIGAHNEQFFGPGTRLTVL.

The rearrangement uses TRBV15 and TRBJ2-3; 8 nucleotides align to TRBD2. CDR1 is LNHNV, CDR2 YYDKDF, per germline (reference sequence). The V gene end was trimmed by 0 bases and the J gene end by 8 bases; junction bases not matched to a gene: 7. CDR3 length: 15 residues. The CDR3 is CATSRDALAGLTQYF. The CDR3 bases are TGTGCCACCAGCAGAGATGCCCTAGCGGGCCTTACGCAGTATTTT.

The chain joins TRBV21-1 to TRBJ2-2; TRBD1, the table's D call, was not compared with the DNA. TRBV21-1 is recorded as a pseudogene. This CDR3 comprises 14 residues. Here the CDR3 reads CASSKGQGDGELFF. DNA of the CDR3: TGTGCCAGCAGCAAAGGGCAGGGGGACGGGGAGCTGTTTTTT.

This chain joins TRBV19 and TRBJ2-3, with 9 bases lining up with TRBD1. There are 15 residues in the CDR3. The J segment lost 4 bases and the V segment lost 6 bases, leaving 8 bases of the junction unmatched. Looked up from germline, CDR1 is LNHDA and CDR2 is SQIVND (reference sequence). In nucleotides, the CDR3 is TGTGCCAGTAGAGGCCAGGACAGGGGAGCAGATACGCAGTATTTT. It yields the protein CASRGQDRGADTQYF.

The chain is built from TRBV6-5 and TRBJ2-1; TRBD2 agrees at 13 bases. The CDR3 totals 14 residues. Germline V lookup: CDR1 MNHEY, CDR2 SVGAGI. V trimming: 5 bases; J trimming: 7 bases; junction bases outside the gene matches: 2. The CDR3 DNA follows: TGTGCCAGCAGTCGGACTAGCGGGAGAAATGAGCAGTTCTTC. The encoded protein is CASSRTSGRNEQFF.

The chain uses TRBV10-1 and TRBJ1-5, with D perhaps matching TRBD1 (5 bases). CDR3 length equals 17 residues. Trimming cost V 4 bases and J 0 bases, with 16 bases left between them. Germline lookup yields CDR1 WNHNN and CDR2 SYGVQD (reference sequence). CDR3 protein: CASSVGLERYSNQPQHF. In DNA, the CDR3 is TGCGCCAGCAGTGTGGGACTCGAACGATATAGCAATCAGCCCCAGCATTTT.

V and J are TRBV28 and TRBJ2-3; D is perhaps TRBD2 (6 bases). The CDR3 is 16 amino acids. With 4 bases removed from V and 1 base from J, the gap between germline ends came to 15 bases. Germline-derived CDR1 and CDR2 are MDHEN and SYDVKM. The CDR3 DNA sequence: TGTGCCAGCAGTTCCCCGACTAGACGGGGCACAGATACGCAGTATTTT. Its translation is CASSSPTRRGTDTQYF.

J is TRBJ2-7 and V is TRBV7-6; maybe TRBD2 (5 bases). CDR1 and CDR2 from the germline V gene are SGHVS and FNYEAQ. Between the trimmed V and J ends, which lost 5 bases and 2 bases, there was a span of 19 bases. The CDR3 is 16 residues long. The CDR3 coding sequence is TGTGCCAGCAGCCTCTCCGGGGTGGTCTACCCCTACGAGCAGTACTTC. Its protein is CASSLSGVVYPYEQYF.